The 14 T cell receptor beta chains in this list originate from one sample, sequenced in a study of T-cell reconstitution after alpha-beta-depleted transplantation in children. The authors prepared the TCRbeta library with unique molecular identifiers. TCRdb redid the calling of the PCR reads with MiXCR, one entry per CDR3 protein. This sample has roughly 110,000 distinct CDR3 sequences; approximately 10% occur once, and the top ten carry about 34%. Sequencing was performed on PBMCs, taken before TCRalphabeta/CD19-depleted stem cell transplant. The receptors derive from a boy between 2 and 10 years old with acute lymphoblastic leukemia, due to receive a stem cell transplant.

The chain joins TRBV7-3 to TRBJ2-1; no clear D gene. Germline values: CDR1 SGHTA, CDR2 FQGTGA. V lost 1 base to trimming and J lost 7 bases, with 8 bases between them. This CDR3 has 13 residues. The CDR3 spells CASSLRQWNEQFF. CDR3 sequence (DNA): TGTGCCAGCAGCTTAAGGCAGTGGAATGAGCAGTTCTTC.

At least ten counts were recorded for this clonotype. The chain employs TRBV15 and TRBJ2-2, with D perhaps matching TRBD1 (6 bases). V lost 6 bases, J lost 0 bases, and 8 bases lay in between. Per germline, CDR1 LNHNV and CDR2 YYDKDF (reference sequence). The CDR3 is 14 amino acids. This CDR3 reads CATRRTANTGELFF. The DNA of the CDR3 is TGTGCCACCAGAAGGACAGCGAACACCGGGGAGCTGTTTTTT.

This clonotype was detected many times. The chain has TRBV6-5 and TRBJ2-2, with TRBD2 identical over 9 bases. CDR3 length: 17 residues. CDR1 is MNHEY and CDR2 is SVGAGI in the germline V gene. Trimming cost V 0 bases and J 5 bases; bases outside gene matches: 7. CDR3 amino acids: CASSYSKGGRATGELFF. DNA for the CDR3: TGTGCCAGCAGTTACTCGAAAGGCGGGAGGGCGACCGGGGAGCTGTTTTTT.

This clonotype was found a few times. The V and J genes are TRBV20-1 and TRBJ2-2, with TRBD1 matching over 7 bases. This CDR3 has 13 residues. Trimming took 5 bases from V and 2 from J; bases not matched to a gene: 2. CDR1 and CDR2 (germline): DFQATT, SNEGSKA (reference sequence). In DNA form, the CDR3 reads TGCAGTGCTCGGACAGGAAACACCGGGGAGCTGTTTTTT. Its translation: CSARTGNTGELFF.

This clonotype has ten or more counts. The V call is TRBV28, the J call TRBJ2-3, with TRBD2 matching over 8 bases. Germline trimming cut 4 bases from V and 3 bases from J; bases unmatched to any gene: 6. The CDR3 has 15 amino acids. Germline loops: CDR1 MDHEN, CDR2 SYDVKM. The CDR3 sequence is CASSSSAGVTDTQYF. The CDR3 DNA reads as TGTGCCAGCAGTTCCTCAGCGGGAGTTACAGATACGCAGTATTTT.

This clonotype is deemed medium-sized. V gene TRBV5-6 combines with J gene TRBJ2-7; 8 nucleotides align to TRBD2. In germline, CDR1 is SGHDT, CDR2 YYEEEE. V was clipped by 6 bases and J by 4 bases; unmatched bases: 15. CDR3 size: 16 residues. For the CDR3, the DNA is TGTGCCAGCACCCCCTCGGGAGGGCCCGCCCTATACGAGCAGTACTTC. Protein product: CASTPSGGPALYEQYF.

In its sample, this clonotype was seen a few times. The chain has TRBV27 and TRBJ2-6; 7 bases agree with TRBD1. Trimming cost V 4 bases and J 1 base; bases outside gene matches: 7. This CDR3 spans 17 amino acids. Germline V gene lookup returns CDR1 MNHEY and CDR2 SMNVEV (reference sequence). The CDR3 reads CASSSDRVGSGANVLTF. In nucleotides, the CDR3 is TGTGCCAGCAGTTCCGACAGGGTGGGGTCTGGGGCCAACGTCCTGACTTTC.

This clonotype was observed at least ten times. CDR3 protein: CASSIPTGGPGELFF. CDR3 nucleotide sequence: TGTGCCAGCAGTATACCGACAGGGGGCCCCGGGGAGCTGTTTTTT. The chain combines TRBV2 with TRBJ2-2; 10 bases are a match to TRBD1. The trim removed 5 bases at V and 6 bases at J, leaving 6 bases unmatched. The CDR3 is made up of 15 amino acids. Germline assignment: CDR1 SNHLY and CDR2 FYNNEI.

The chain is built from TRBV28 and TRBJ2-1, with a possible D match to TRBD2 (6 bases). V lost 3 bases, J lost 8 bases, and 17 bases lay in between. CDR1 and CDR2 from the germline V gene are MDHEN and SYDVKM. The CDR3 length is 15 residues. CDR3 DNA sequence: TGTGCCAGCAGTTTTGGGACTTCCACTGGGGATGAGCAGTTCTTC. Translated, it gives CASSFGTSTGDEQFF.

The chain carries TRBV6-2 or TRBV6-3 and TRBJ2-3; 10 nucleotides agree with TRBD2. Trimming cost V 7 bases and J 1 base; bases outside gene matches: 11. The CDR3 is made up of 17 amino acids. CDR1 and CDR2 (germline): MNHEY, SVGEGT. As DNA, the CDR3 is TGTGCCAGCAATCGACCGTCTCTAGCGGGAGGCACAGATACGCAGTATTTT. Translated: CASNRPSLAGGTDTQYF.

This clonotype was seen ten or more times. The V call is TRBV18, the J call TRBJ2-5; D tentatively fits TRBD1 or TRBD2 (5 bases each). CDR3 size: 14 residues. In germline, CDR1 is KGHSH, CDR2 LQKENI. Trimming took off 5 bases at V and 3 bases at J, with 13 bases between the two ends. The CDR3 DNA follows: TGTGCCAGCTCAAGCAGCGGCAGGGAAGAGACCCAGTACTTC. Translating it yields CASSSSGREETQYF.

J is TRBJ2-3 and V is TRBV5-1; 7 bases are a match to TRBD1. The CDR3 spans 17 residues. Germline V gives CDR1 SGHRS, CDR2 YFSETQ. The V and J ends lost 0 bases and 2 bases, in that order; junction bases with no gene match: 9. In DNA, the CDR3 is TGCGCCAGCAGCTTGGGCGACAGGGTGGGGGCCACAGATACGCAGTATTTT. It specifies CASSLGDRVGATDTQYF.

This clonotype was detected a few times. V is TRBV30 and J is TRBJ2-7; TRBD2 might be the D (5 bases). Germline CDR1 reads GTSNPN; CDR2 reads SVGIG (reference sequence). Trimming removed 2 bases from V and 2 bases from J, with 13 bases in between. CDR3 size: 14 residues. Written as DNA, the CDR3 is TGTGCCTGGAGTCGACTAAATCCGACCTACGAGCAGTACTTC. Amino acid sequence: CAWSRLNPTYEQYF.

This clonotype was counted only a few times. The chain is built from TRBV28 and TRBJ1-4, with D possibly matching TRBD1 (6 bases). Trimming removed 3 bases from V and 3 bases from J, with 8 bases in between. In germline, CDR1 is MDHEN, CDR2 SYDVKM. The length of the CDR3 is 14 residues. CDR3 region: CASSFGGSNEKLFF. CDR3 nucleotides: TGTGCCAGCAGTTTTGGGGGCTCTAATGAAAAACTGTTTTTT.